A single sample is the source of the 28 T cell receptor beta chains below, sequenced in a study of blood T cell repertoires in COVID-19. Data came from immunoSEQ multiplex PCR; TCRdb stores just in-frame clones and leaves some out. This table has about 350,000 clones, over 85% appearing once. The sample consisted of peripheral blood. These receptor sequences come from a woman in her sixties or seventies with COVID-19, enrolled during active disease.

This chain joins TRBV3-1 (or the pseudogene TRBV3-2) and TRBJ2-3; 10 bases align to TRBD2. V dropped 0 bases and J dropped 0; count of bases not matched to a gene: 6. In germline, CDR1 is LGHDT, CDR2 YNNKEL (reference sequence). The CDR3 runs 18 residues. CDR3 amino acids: CASSQEVLAGASTDTQYF. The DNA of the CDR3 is TGTGCCAGCAGCCAAGAGGTTCTAGCGGGGGCAAGCACAGATACGCAGTATTTT.

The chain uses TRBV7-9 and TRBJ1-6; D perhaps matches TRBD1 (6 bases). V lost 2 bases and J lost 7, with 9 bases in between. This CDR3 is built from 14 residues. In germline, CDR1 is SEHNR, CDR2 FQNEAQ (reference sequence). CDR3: CASSLKGGNSPLHF. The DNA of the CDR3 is TGTGCCAGCAGCTTAAAGGGGGGGAATTCACCCCTCCACTTT.

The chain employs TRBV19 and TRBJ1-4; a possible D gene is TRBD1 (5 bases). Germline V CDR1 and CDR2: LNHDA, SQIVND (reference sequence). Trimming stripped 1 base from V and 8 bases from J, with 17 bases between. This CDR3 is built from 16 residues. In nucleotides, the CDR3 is TGTGCCAGTAGTATAGGACATTCAGGGATGGACGAAAAACTGTTTTTT. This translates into CASSIGHSGMDEKLFF.

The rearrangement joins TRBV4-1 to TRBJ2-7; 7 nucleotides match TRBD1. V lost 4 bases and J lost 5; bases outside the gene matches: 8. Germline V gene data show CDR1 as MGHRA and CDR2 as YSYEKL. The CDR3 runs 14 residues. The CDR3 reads CASSLGQVMNEQYF. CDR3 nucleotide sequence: TGCGCCAGCAGCCTAGGACAGGTGATGAACGAGCAGTACTTC.

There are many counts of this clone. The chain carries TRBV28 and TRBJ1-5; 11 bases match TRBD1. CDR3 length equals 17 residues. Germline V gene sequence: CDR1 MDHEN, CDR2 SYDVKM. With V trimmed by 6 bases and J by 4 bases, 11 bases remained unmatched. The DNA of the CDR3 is TGTGCCAGCAGACGTACCGGGACAGGGGGAAGAAATCAGCCCCAGCATTTT. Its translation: CASRRTGTGGRNQPQHF.

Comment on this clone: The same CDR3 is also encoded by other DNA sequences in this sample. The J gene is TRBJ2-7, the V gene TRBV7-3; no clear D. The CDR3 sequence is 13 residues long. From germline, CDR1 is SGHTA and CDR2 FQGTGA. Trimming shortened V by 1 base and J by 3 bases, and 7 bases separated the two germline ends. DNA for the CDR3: TGTGCCAGCAGCTTAAGCGGTGGCTACGAGCAGTACTTC. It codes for CASSLSGGYEQYF.

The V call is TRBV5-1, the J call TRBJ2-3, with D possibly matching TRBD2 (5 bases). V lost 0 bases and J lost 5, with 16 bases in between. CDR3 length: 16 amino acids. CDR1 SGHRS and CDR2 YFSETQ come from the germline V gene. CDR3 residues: CASSLVMWGEGDTQYF. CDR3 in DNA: TGCGCCAGCAGCTTGGTCATGTGGGGAGAGGGAGATACGCAGTATTTT.

The CDR3 DNA follows: TGTGCCAGCAGTTACGGGGCCCGAACTGAAGCTTTCTTT. It yields the protein CASSYGARTEAFF. The V gene is TRBV6-5, the J gene TRBJ1-1; possibly TRBD1 for D (5 bases). Trimming cost V 2 bases and J 5 bases, with 9 bases left between them. CDR1 and CDR2 from the germline V gene are MNHEY and SVGAGI. The CDR3 extends over 13 amino acids.

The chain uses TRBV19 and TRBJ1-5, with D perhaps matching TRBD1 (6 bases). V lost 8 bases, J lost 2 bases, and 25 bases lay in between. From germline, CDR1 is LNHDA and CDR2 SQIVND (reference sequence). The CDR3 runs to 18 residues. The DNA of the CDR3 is TGTGCCAGTGCTCACAGGGACCGAGGGGGTAATCGCAATCAGCCCCAGCATTTT. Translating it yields CASAHRDRGGNRNQPQHF.

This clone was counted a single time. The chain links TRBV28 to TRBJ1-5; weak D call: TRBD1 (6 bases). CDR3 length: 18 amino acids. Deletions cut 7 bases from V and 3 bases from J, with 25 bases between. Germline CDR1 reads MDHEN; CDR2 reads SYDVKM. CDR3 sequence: CASKLYRTGGGINQPQHF. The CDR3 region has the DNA TGTGCCAGCAAATTATACCGGACGGGGGGGGGCATCAATCAGCCCCAGCATTTT.

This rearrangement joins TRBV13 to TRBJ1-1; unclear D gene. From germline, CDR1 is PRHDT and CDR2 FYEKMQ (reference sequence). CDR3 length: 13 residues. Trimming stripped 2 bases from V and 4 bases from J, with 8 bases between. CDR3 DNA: TGTGCCAGCAGCTTACGGGTCCGCACTGAAGCTTTCTTT. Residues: CASSLRVRTEAFF.

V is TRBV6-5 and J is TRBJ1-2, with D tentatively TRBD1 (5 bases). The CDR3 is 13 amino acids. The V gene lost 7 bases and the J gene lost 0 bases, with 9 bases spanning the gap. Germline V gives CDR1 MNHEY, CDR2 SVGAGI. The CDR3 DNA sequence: TGTGCCAGCATAGACAGCACTAACTATGGCTACACCTTC. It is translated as CASIDSTNYGYTF.

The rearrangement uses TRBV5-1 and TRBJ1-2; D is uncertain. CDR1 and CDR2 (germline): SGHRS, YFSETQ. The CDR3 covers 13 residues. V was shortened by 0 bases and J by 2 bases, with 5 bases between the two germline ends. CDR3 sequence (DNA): TGCGCCAGCAGCTTGGCCCCAAACTATGGCTACACCTTC. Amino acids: CASSLAPNYGYTF.

CDR3 sequence (DNA): TGTGCCAGTAGACTCAGGGCGCCGTATGAAAAACTGTTTTTT. This encodes CASRLRAPYEKLFF. The chain joins TRBV19 to TRBJ1-4; tentatively, D is TRBD1 (5 bases). Germline V gives CDR1 LNHDA, CDR2 SQIVND (reference sequence). Between the trimmed V and J ends, which lost 6 bases and 6 bases, there was a span of 14 bases. This CDR3 has 14 amino acids.

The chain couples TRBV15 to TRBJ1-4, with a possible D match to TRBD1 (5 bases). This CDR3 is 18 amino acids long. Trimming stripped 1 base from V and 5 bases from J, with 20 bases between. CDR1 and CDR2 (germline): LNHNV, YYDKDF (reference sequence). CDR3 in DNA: TGTGCCACCAGCAGAGGCACCATCCAACAGGTGAAAAATGAAAAACTGTTTTTT. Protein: CATSRGTIQQVKNEKLFF.

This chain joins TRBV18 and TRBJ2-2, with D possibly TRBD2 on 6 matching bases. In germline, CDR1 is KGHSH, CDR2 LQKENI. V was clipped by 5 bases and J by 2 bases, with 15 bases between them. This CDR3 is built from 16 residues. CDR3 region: CASSKRAEGNTGELFF. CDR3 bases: TGTGCCAGCTCAAAGCGGGCGGAGGGAAACACCGGGGAGCTGTTTTTT.

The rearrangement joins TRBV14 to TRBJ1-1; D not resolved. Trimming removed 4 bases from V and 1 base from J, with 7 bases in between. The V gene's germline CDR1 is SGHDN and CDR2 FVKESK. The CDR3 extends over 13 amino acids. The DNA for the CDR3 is TGTGCCAGCAGCCGCGTGAAGAACACTGAAGCTTTCTTT. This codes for CASSRVKNTEAFF. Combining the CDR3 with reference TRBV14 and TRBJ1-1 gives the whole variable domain EAGVTQFPSHSVIEKGQTVTLRCDPISGHDNLYWYRRVMGKEIKFLLHFVKESKQDESGMPNNRFLAERTGGTYSTLKVQPAELEDSGVYFCASSRVKNTEAFFGQGTRLTVV.

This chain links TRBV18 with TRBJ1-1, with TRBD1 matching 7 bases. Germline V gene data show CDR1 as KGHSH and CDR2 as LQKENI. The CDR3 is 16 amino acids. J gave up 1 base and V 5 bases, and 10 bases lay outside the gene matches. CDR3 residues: CASSSSTGTANTEAFF. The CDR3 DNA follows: TGTGCCAGCTCATCCTCGACCGGGACAGCGAACACTGAAGCTTTCTTT.

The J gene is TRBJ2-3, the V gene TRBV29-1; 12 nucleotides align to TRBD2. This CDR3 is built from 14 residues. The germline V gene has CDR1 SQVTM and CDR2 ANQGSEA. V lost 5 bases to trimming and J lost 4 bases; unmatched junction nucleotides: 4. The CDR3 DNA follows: TGCAGCGTTCGGGCTAGCGGGGGGGCAGATACGCAGTATTTT. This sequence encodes CSVRASGGADTQYF.

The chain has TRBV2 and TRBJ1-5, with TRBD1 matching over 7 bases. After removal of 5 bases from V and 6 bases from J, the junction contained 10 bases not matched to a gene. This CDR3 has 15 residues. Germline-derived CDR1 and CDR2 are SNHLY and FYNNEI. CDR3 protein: CASSNPGQLLQPQHF. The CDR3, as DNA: TGTGCCAGCAGTAATCCGGGACAGTTACTTCAGCCCCAGCATTTT. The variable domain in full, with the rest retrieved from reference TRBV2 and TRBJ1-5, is EPEVTQTPSHQVTQMGQEVILRCVPISNHLYFYWYRQILGQKVEFLVSFYNNEISEKSEIFDDQFSVERPDGSNFTLKIRSTKLEDSAMYFCASSNPGQLLQPQHFGDGTRLSIL.

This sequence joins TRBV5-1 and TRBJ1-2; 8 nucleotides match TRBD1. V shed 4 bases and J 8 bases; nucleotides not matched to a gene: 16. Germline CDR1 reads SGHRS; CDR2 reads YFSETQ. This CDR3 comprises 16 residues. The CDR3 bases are TGCGCCAGCAGCCCCGGACAGACAGGGGTTAAGGGCGGCTACACCTTC. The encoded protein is CASSPGQTGVKGGYTF.

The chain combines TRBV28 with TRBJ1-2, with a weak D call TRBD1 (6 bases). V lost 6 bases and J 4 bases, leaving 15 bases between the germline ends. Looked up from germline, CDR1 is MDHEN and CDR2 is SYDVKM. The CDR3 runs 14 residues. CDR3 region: CASSIHREAYGYTF. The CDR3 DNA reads TGTGCCAGCAGCATACACAGGGAAGCCTATGGCTACACCTTC.

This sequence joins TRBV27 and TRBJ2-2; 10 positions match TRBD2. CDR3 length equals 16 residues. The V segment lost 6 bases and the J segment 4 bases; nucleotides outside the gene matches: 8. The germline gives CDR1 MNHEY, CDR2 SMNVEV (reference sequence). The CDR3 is CASRRASGGTTGELFF. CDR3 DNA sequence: TGTGCCAGCAGGAGGGCTAGCGGGGGTACCACCGGGGAGCTGTTTTTT.

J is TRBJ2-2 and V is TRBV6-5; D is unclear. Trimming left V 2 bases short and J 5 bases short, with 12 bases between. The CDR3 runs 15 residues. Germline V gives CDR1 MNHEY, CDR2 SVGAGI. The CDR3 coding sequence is TGTGCCAGCAGTTACAGACCGGGTAGGACCGGGGAGCTGTTTTTT. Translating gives CASSYRPGRTGELFF.

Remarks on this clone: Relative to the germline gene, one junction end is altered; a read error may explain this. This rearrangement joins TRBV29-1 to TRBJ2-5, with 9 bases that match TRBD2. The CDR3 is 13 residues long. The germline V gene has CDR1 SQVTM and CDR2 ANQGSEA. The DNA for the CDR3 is TGCAGCGGAGAAGCGGGAGGCGGAGAGGCCCAGTACTTC. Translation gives CSGEAGGGEAQYF. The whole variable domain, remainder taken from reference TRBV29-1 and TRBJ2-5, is SAVISQKPSRDICQRGTSLTIQCQVDSQVTMMFWYRQQPGQSLTLIATANQGSEATYESGFVIDKFPISRPNLTFSTLTVSNMSPEDSSIYLCSGEAGGGEAQYFGPGTRLLVL.

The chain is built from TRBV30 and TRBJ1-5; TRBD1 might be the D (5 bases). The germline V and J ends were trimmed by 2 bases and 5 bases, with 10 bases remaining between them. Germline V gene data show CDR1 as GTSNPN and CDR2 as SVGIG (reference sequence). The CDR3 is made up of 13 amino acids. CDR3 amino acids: CAWSKQDDQPQHF. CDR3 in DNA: TGTGCCTGGAGTAAACAGGACGATCAGCCCCAGCATTTT.

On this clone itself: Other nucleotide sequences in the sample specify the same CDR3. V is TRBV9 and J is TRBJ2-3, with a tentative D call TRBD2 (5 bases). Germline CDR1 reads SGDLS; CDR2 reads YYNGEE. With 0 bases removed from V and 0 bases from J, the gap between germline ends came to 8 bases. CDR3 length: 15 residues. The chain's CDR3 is CASSVGGFSTDTQYF. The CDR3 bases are TGTGCCAGCAGCGTAGGCGGGTTTAGCACAGATACGCAGTATTTT.

CDR3 region: CASGLAAAYEQYF. For the CDR3, the DNA is TGCGCCAGCGGACTAGCAGCGGCCTACGAGCAGTACTTC. This rearrangement joins TRBV5-1 to TRBJ2-7; 8 bases agree with TRBD2. Germline V lookup: CDR1 SGHRS, CDR2 YFSETQ. The CDR3 consists of 13 residues. The trim removed 7 bases at V and 2 bases at J, leaving 5 bases unmatched.